Given below is one T cell receptor beta chain in context. The target antigen is unknown. This record comes from a study of T cells in Graves' hyperthyroidism and ophthalmopathy. Amplification of TCR beta CDR3 regions was performed using RNA transcripts as template. The study used the HTBI primer set for a first-round RT-PCR of the TCR CDR3. In TCRdb, the multiplex PCR reads were re-called with MiXCR into one record per CDR3 protein. The sample includes some 420,000 distinct CDR3 sequences, approximately 15% seen only once; the top ten take 5% to 6%. The diagnostic basis comprised clinical symptoms, serum thyroxine and TRAb, thyroid ultrasound and orbital computed tomography. Source material for PBMCs was over 7.5 ml fresh peripheral blood. Broader study findings: The authors' 13 V-J model separated ophthalmopathy from stable hyperthyroidism. Progression to ophthalmopathy was predicted a median of roughly seven months early.

The CDR3 length is 13 residues. The germline V gene has CDR1 SNHLY and CDR2 FYNNEI. V shed 2 bases and J shed 7 bases, with 10 bases lying between them. The specimen sequenced was blood. The J gene is TRBJ2-3, the V gene TRBV2; the D call may be TRBD1 or TRBD2 (6 bases each). The TCR was taken from a woman between 18 and 29 years old with Graves' hyperthyroidism. The CDR3 sequence: CASSERGRYTQYF. In DNA form, the CDR3 reads TGTGCCAGCAGTGAACGGGGGCGGTATACGCAGTATTTT.